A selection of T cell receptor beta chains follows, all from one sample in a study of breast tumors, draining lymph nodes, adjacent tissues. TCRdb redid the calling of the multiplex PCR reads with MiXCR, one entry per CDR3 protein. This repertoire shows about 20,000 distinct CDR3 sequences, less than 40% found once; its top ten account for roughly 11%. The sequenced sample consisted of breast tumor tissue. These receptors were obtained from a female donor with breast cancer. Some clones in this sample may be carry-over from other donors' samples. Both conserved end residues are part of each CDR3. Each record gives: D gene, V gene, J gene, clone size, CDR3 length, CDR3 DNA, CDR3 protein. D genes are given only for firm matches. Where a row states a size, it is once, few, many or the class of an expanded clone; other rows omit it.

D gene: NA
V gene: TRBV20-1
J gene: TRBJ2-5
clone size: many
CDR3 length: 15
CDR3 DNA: TGCAGTGCTAGAGAGGGAGCGGGTGGGGGGCGGACCCAGTACTTC
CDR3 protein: CSAREGAGGGRTQYF

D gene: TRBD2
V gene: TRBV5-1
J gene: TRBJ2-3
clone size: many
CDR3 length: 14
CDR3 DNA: TGCGCCAGCAAGGGGCGGGAGTTGACAGATACGCAGTATTTT
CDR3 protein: CASKGRELTDTQYF

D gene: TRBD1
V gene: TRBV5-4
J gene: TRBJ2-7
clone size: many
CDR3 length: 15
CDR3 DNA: TGTGCCAGCAGCCTAAGCCGGGACAGGGGCCACGAGCAGTACTTC
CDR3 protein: CASSLSRDRGHEQYF

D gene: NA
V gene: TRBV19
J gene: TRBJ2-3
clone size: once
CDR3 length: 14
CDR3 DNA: TGTGCCAGTAGTTCAAGGACAGCCACAGATACGCAGTATTTT
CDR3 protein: CASSSRTATDTQYF

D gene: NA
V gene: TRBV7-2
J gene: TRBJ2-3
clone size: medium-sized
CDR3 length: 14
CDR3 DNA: TGTGCCAGCAGCTTTAAGCAGAACACAGATACGCAGTATTTT
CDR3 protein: CASSFKQNTDTQYF

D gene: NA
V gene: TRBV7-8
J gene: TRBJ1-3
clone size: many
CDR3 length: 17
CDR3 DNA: TGTGCCAGCAGCTCTCGTTCGGGGGCCTACTCTGGAAACACCATATATTTT
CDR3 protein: CASSSRSGAYSGNTIYF

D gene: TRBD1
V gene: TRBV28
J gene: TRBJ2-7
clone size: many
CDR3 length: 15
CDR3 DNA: TGTGCCAGCAGTCTCGCCGGACAGGGGTCCGACGAGCAGTACTTC
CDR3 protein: CASSLAGQGSDEQYF

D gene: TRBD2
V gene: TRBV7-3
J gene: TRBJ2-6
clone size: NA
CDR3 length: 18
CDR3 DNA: TGTGCCAGCAGCCAGGGACTAGCGGGAGACTCAGGGGCCAACGTCCTGACTTTC
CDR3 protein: CASSQGLAGDSGANVLTF

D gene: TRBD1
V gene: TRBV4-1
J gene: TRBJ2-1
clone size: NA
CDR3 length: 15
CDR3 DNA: TGCGCCAGCAGCTACCGGGACAGGAACTACAATGAGCAGTTCTTC
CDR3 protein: CASSYRDRNYNEQFF

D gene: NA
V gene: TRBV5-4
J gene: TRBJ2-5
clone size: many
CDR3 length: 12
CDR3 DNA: TGTGCCTGCACGGGGCCCTCGAAGACCCAGTACTTC
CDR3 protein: CACTGPSKTQYF

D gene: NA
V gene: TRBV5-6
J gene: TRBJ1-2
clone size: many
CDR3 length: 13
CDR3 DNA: TGTGCCAGCAGCTTCGGGGGGGCATATGGCTACACCTTC
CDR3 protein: CASSFGGAYGYTF